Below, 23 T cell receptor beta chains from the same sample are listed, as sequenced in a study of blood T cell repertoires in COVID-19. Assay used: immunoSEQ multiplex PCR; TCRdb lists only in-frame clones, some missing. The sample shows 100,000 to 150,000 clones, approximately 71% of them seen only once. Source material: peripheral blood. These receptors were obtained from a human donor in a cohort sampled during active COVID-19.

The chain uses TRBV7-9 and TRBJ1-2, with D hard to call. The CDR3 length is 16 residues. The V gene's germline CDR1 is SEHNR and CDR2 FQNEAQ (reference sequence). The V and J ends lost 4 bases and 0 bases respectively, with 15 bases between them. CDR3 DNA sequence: TGTGCCAGCAGCTCAACTGATCGACTTTCTAACTATGGCTACACCTTC. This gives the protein CASSSTDRLSNYGYTF.

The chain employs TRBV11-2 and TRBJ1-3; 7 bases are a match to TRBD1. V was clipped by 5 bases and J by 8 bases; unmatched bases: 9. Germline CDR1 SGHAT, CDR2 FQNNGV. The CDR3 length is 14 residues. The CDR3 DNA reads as TGTGCCAGCAGCCAGACAGGGACGGCGGACACCATATATTTT. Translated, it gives CASSQTGTADTIYF.

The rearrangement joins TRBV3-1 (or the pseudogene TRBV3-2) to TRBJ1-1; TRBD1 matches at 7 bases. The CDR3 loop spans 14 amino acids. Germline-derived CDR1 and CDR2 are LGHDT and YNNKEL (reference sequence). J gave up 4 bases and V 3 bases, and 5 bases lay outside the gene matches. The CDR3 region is CASSQNQGGTEAFF. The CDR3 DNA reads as TGTGCCAGCAGCCAGAATCAGGGGGGCACTGAAGCTTTCTTT.

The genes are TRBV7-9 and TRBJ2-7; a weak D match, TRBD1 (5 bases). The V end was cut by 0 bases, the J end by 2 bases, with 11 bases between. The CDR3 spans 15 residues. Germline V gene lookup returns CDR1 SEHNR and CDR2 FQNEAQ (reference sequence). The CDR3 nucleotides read TGTGCCAGCAGCTTAGCCGGCAGGGCTCCCTACGAGCAGTACTTC. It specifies CASSLAGRAPYEQYF.

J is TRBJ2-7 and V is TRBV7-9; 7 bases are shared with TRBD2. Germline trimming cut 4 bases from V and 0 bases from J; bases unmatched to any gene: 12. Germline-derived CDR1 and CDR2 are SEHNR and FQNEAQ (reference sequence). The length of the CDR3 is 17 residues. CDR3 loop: CASSSTVLSGNSYEQYF. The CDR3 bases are TGTGCCAGCAGCTCAACAGTCTTGAGCGGGAACTCCTACGAGCAGTACTTC.

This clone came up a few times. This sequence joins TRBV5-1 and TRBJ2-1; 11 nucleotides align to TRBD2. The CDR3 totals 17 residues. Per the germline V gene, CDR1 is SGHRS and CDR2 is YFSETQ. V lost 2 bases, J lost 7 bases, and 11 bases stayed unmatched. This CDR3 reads CASSLTSGGIIGNEQFF. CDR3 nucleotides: TGCGCCAGCAGCTTAACTAGCGGGGGTATAATCGGGAATGAGCAGTTCTTC.

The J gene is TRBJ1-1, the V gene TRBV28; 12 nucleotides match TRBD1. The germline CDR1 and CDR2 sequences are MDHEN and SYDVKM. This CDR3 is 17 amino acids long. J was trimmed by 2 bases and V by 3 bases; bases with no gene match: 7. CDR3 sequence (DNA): TGTGCCAGCAGTTTCTTGGGACAGGGGGCGGAAAACACTGAAGCTTTCTTT. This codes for CASSFLGQGAENTEAFF.

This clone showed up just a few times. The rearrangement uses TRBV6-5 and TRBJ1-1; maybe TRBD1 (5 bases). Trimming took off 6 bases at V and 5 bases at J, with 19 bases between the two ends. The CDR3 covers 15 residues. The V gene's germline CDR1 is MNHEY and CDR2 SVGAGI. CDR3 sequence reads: CASSPQALGGTEAFF. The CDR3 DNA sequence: TGTGCCAGCAGCCCCCAAGCGCTGGGGGGGACTGAAGCTTTCTTT.

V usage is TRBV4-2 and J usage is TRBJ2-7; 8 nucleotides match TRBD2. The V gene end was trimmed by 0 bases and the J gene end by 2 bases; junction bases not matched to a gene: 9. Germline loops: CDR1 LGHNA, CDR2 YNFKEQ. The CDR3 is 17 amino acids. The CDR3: CASSQDSGNPPPYEQYF. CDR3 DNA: TGTGCCAGCAGCCAAGATAGCGGGAATCCCCCGCCCTACGAGCAGTACTTC.

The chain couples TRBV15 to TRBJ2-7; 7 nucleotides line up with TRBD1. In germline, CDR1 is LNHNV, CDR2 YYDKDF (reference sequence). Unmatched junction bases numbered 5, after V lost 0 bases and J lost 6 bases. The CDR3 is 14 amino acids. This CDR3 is CATSRDDTGAEQYF. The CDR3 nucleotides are TGTGCCACCAGCAGAGATGATACAGGGGCCGAGCAGTACTTC.

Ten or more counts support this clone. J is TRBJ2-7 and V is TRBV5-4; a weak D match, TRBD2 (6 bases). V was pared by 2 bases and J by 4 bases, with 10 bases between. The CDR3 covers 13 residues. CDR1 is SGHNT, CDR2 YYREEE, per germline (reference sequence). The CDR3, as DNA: TGTGCCAGCAGCTTCGCGCGGGGTTACGAGCAGTACTTC. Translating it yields CASSFARGYEQYF.

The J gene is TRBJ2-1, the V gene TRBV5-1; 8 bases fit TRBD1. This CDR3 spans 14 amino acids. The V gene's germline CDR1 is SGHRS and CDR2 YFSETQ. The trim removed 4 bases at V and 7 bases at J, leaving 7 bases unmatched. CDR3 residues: CASSRGQETNEQFF. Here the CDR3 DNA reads TGCGCCAGCAGCCGGGGACAGGAGACAAATGAGCAGTTCTTC.

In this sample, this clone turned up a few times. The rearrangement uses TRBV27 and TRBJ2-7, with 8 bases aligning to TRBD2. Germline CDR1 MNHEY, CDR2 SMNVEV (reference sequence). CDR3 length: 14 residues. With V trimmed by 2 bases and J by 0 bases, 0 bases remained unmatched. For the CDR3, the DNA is TGTGCCAGCAGTTTAAGCGGGGGCTCCTACGAGCAGTACTTC. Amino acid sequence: CASSLSGGSYEQYF.

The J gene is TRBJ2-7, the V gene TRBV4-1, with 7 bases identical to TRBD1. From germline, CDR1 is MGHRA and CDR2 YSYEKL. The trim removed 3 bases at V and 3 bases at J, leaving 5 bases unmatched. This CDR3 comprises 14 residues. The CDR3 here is CASSQRTGDYEQYF. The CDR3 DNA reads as TGCGCCAGCAGCCAGCGGACAGGAGACTACGAGCAGTACTTC.

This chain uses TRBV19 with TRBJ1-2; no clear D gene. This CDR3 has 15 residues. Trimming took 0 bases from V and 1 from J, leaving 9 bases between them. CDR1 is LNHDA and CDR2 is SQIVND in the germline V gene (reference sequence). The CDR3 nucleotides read TGTGCCAGTAGTATAGAGTCAGGAGGTAACTATGGCTACACCTTC. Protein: CASSIESGGNYGYTF.

CDR3 amino acids: CASSPPGAPRVGELFF. The CDR3 region has the DNA TGTGCCAGCAGCCCCCCTGGGGCCCCCCGGGTCGGGGAGCTGTTTTTT. The chain employs TRBV7-9 and TRBJ2-2; D may be TRBD1 (5 bases). Germline CDR1 reads SEHNR; CDR2 reads FQNEAQ (reference sequence). The CDR3 runs 16 residues. V lost 5 bases, J lost 7 bases, and 20 bases lay in between.

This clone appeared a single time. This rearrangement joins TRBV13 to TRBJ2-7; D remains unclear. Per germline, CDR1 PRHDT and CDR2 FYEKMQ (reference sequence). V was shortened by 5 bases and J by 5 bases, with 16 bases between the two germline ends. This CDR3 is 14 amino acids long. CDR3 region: CASSPGWASHEQYF. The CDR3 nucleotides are TGTGCCAGCAGCCCCGGCTGGGCCTCTCACGAGCAGTACTTC.

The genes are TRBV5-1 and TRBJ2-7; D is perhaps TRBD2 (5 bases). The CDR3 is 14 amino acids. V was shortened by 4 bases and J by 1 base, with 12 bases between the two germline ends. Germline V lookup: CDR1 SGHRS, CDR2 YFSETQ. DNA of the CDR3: TGCGCCAGCAGCCCTCGAGCGGATTCCTACGAGCAGTACTTC. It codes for CASSPRADSYEQYF.

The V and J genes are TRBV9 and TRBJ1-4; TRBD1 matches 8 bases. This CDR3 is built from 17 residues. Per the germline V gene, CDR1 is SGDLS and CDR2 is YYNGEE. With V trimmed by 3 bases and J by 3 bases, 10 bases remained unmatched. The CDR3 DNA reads TGTGCCAGCAGCGGTATGACAGGGGAGGAATCTAATGAAAAACTGTTTTTT. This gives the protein CASSGMTGEESNEKLFF.

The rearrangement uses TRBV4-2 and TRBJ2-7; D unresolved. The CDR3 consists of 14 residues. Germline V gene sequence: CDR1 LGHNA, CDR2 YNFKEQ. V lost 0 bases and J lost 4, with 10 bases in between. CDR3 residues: CASSQDMNNYEQYF. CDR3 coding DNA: TGTGCCAGCAGCCAAGATATGAACAATTACGAGCAGTACTTC.

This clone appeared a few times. CDR3 protein: CASSWTSGSEQYF. Here the CDR3 DNA reads TGCGCCAGCAGCTGGACTAGCGGGAGCGAGCAGTACTTC. This chain joins TRBV5-1 and TRBJ2-7; 13 positions agree with TRBD2. The germline gives CDR1 SGHRS, CDR2 YFSETQ. Trimming took 3 bases from V and 6 from J; bases not matched to a gene: 0. CDR3 size: 13 residues.

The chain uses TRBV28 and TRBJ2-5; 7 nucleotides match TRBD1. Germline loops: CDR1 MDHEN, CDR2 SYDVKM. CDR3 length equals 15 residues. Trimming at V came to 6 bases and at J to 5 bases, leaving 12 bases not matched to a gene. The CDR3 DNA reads TGTGCCAGCAGATGGCAGGGGGTCCTGGGGGAGACCCAGTACTTC. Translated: CASRWQGVLGETQYF. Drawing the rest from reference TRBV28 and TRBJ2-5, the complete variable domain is DVKVTQSSRYLVKRTGEKVFLECVQDMDHENMFWYRQDPGLGLRLIYFSYDVKMKEKGDIPEGYSVSREKKERFSLILESASTNQTSMYLCASRWQGVLGETQYFGPGTRLLVL.

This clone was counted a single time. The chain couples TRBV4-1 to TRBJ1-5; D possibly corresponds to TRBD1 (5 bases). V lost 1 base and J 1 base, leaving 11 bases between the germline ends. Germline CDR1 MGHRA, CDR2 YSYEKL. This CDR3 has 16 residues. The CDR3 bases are TGCGCCAGCAGCCAAGTCCAGGGAAGAAGCAATCAGCCCCAGCATTTT. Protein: CASSQVQGRSNQPQHF.